Each of the 8 T cell receptor beta chains below was sequenced from the same sample in a study of Graves' ophthalmopathy and Graves' hyperthyroidism. RNA transcripts yielded amplified TCR beta CDR3 regions. In the first round, RT-PCR was carried out with HTBI primers, and a multiplex PCR formed the second round. Each CDR3 protein gets one entry after TCRdb re-called the multiplex PCR reads with MiXCR. The sample has approximately 1.2 million distinct CDR3 sequences, 35% to 45% seen once. Input material: peripheral blood or thyroid tissue (not recorded which). The receptor set was obtained from an adult man with Graves' hyperthyroidism.

There are many counts of this clonotype. CDR3 DNA: TGTGCCATCAGTGAGTCGTGGGAAGGGGAGCAGTACTTC. As protein: CAISESWEGEQYF. The J gene is TRBJ2-7, the V gene TRBV10-3; the D is unclear. V was clipped by 0 bases and J by 7 bases, with 10 bases between them. CDR1 and CDR2 (germline): ENHRY, SYGVKD. The CDR3 totals 13 residues.

Worth noting for this clonotype: A read error is possible here, since a much larger clone lies one base away. Since no conserved phenylalanine or tryptophan closes the CDR3, a read error is the likely cause. This chain links TRBV10-3 with TRBJ2-5; D gene unclear. The CDR3 sequence is 14 residues long. Germline lookup yields CDR1 ENHRY and CDR2 SYGVKD. V was cut by 0 bases and J by 5 bases, with 10 bases left in between. CDR3 in DNA: TGTGCCATCAGTGAGTCGATTTCTTTTGAGACCCAGTACCTC. As protein: CAISESISFETQYL.

This clonotype was counted ten times or more. The chain links TRBV4-1 to TRBJ1-4; TRBD1 might be the D (5 bases). The CDR3 is 13 amino acids. The germline gives CDR1 MGHRA, CDR2 YSYEKL. V was pared by 1 base and J by 6 bases, with 6 bases between. CDR3 sequence reads: CASSQVGHEKLFF. DNA of the CDR3: TGCGCCAGCAGCCAAGTGGGACATGAAAAACTGTTTTTT.

The chain recombines TRBV12-3 or TRBV12-4 with TRBJ1-5; D is undetermined. The CDR3 has 13 residues. Trimming removed 6 bases at V and 6 bases at J, with 12 bases between. The CDR3 DNA reads as TGTGCCAGCAGCTCCCGGGTAGGTCAGCCCCAGCATTTT. Translating gives CASSSRVGQPQHF.

This clonotype was detected a few times. The chain uses TRBV19 and TRBJ1-2, with D uncertain. V was clipped by 3 bases and J by 8 bases, with 10 bases between them. Germline V lookup: CDR1 LNHDA, CDR2 SQIVND (reference sequence). The CDR3 loop spans 12 amino acids. The CDR3 region is CASSMSRGGYTF. For the CDR3, the DNA is TGTGCCAGTAGTATGAGCCGGGGAGGCTACACCTTC.

V is TRBV7-6 and J is TRBJ2-6; D gene uncertain. The germline CDR1 and CDR2 sequences are SGHVS and FNYEAQ. The CDR3 length is 14 residues. Trimming stripped 10 bases from V and 11 bases from J, with 21 bases between. CDR3 sequence: CANRSPPGSYVLTF. Written as DNA, the CDR3 is TGTGCCAACCGGAGCCCGCCCGGGTCCTACGTCCTGACTTTC.

The chain combines TRBV2 with TRBJ2-5; 8 nucleotides line up with TRBD1. CDR3 length: 14 residues. From germline, CDR1 is SNHLY and CDR2 FYNNEI. The V gene end was trimmed by 3 bases and the J gene end by 5 bases; junction bases not matched to a gene: 5. CDR3 nucleotide sequence: TGTGCCAGCAGTGACCAGGGGGCCCTGGAGACCCAGTACTTC. It encodes CASSDQGALETQYF.

This clonotype was counted ten times or more. The chain joins TRBV5-1 to TRBJ1-6, with 7 nucleotides matching TRBD1. Germline CDR1 reads SGHRS; CDR2 reads YFSETQ. CDR3 length equals 18 residues. V was clipped by 0 bases and J by 3 bases; unmatched bases: 9. Written as DNA, the CDR3 is TGCGCCAGCAGCTTGGCCGTGACAGGGAATCACTATAATTCACCCCTCCACTTT. It is translated as CASSLAVTGNHYNSPLHF.